These 9 T cell receptor beta chains came from one sample sequenced in a study of blood T cell repertoires in COVID-19. Sequenced by immunoSEQ multiplex PCR; TCRdb stores in-frame clones only, minus some. The sample has 250,000 to 350,000 clones; around 81% are singletons. The sequenced sample was peripheral blood. The source is a woman aged 50 to 60 with active or convalescent COVID-19.

This chain links TRBV7-3 with TRBJ2-3; TRBD2 aligns across 7 bases. The CDR3 sequence is 15 residues long. CDR1 and CDR2 (germline): SGHTA, FQGTGA. V dropped 5 bases and J dropped 3; count of bases not matched to a gene: 8. The DNA for the CDR3 is TGTGCCAGCAGCCCAACGGGACTACCTACAGATACGCAGTATTTT. Encoded protein: CASSPTGLPTDTQYF.

This clone appeared once. The chain uses TRBV6-5 and TRBJ2-3, with 8 bases fitting TRBD1. CDR3 length equals 15 residues. Looked up from germline, CDR1 is MNHEY and CDR2 is SVGAGI. J was trimmed by 0 bases and V by 6 bases; bases with no gene match: 5. In DNA, the CDR3 is TGTGCCAGCAGCATAGGACAGGGTAGCACAGATACGCAGTATTTT. Encoded protein: CASSIGQGSTDTQYF.

This chain links TRBV3-1 (or the pseudogene TRBV3-2) with TRBJ2-1, with TRBD2 matching 10 bases. V dropped 4 bases and J dropped 12; count of bases not matched to a gene: 18. The CDR3 is made up of 17 amino acids. Germline values: CDR1 LGHDT, CDR2 YNNKEL (reference sequence). CDR3: CASSPFIELAGEKGQFF. Here the CDR3 DNA reads TGTGCCAGCAGCCCGTTTATAGAGCTAGCGGGAGAGAAGGGGCAGTTCTTC.

The chain links TRBV2 to TRBJ2-2; weak D call: TRBD2 (6 bases). With 5 bases removed from V and 0 bases from J, the gap between germline ends came to 16 bases. The CDR3 extends over 17 amino acids. CDR1 and CDR2 (germline): SNHLY, FYNNEI. The CDR3 DNA is TGTGCCAGCAGTCGCCTAGCGACACAATCGAACACCGGGGAGCTGTTTTTT. Translated, it gives CASSRLATQSNTGELFF. Variable domain in full (rest from reference TRBV2 and TRBJ2-2): EPEVTQTPSHQVTQMGQEVILRCVPISNHLYFYWYRQILGQKVEFLVSFYNNEISEKSEIFDDQFSVERPDGSNFTLKIRSTKLEDSAMYFCASSRLATQSNTGELFFGEGSRLTVL.

The chain carries TRBV2 and TRBJ1-5; the match to TRBD1 covers 8 bases. Germline CDR1 SNHLY, CDR2 FYNNEI. The trim removed 6 bases at V and 0 bases at J, leaving 7 bases unmatched. This CDR3 has 16 amino acids. DNA of the CDR3: TGTGCCAGCAGGTTCGGGACAGGTTATAGCAATCAGCCCCAGCATTTT. Translating gives CASRFGTGYSNQPQHF.

This clone has a single count. The chain combines TRBV2 with TRBJ1-4, with 7 positions matching TRBD1. Germline V lookup: CDR1 SNHLY, CDR2 FYNNEI. This CDR3 is built from 17 residues. Trimming took 6 bases from V and 0 from J; bases not matched to a gene: 10. DNA of the CDR3: TGTGCCAGCAGGGAGTCCACAGGGGATACAACTAATGAAAAACTGTTTTTT. Its protein is CASRESTGDTTNEKLFF.

The chain employs TRBV19 and TRBJ2-4, with 13 bases that match TRBD2. Unmatched junction bases numbered 10, after V lost 10 bases and J lost 7 bases. Germline CDR1 and CDR2: LNHDA and SQIVND (reference sequence). The CDR3 contains 15 residues. In DNA form, the CDR3 reads TGTGCCACCCGCGGACTAGCGGGAGTTGGGAACATTCAGTACTTC. It specifies CATRGLAGVGNIQYF. Based on the CDR3 plus reference TRBV19 and TRBJ2-4, the full variable domain is DGGITQSPKYLFRKEGQNVTLSCEQNLNHDAMYWYRQDPGQGLRLIYYSQIVNDFQKGDIAEGYSVSREKKESFPLTVTSAQKNPTAFYLCATRGLAGVGNIQYFGAGTRLSVL.

The chain has TRBV7-3 and TRBJ2-3, with 8 bases matching TRBD1. This CDR3 region has 14 residues. Trimming cost V 3 bases and J 1 base; bases outside gene matches: 0. Germline-derived CDR1 and CDR2 are SGHTA and FQGTGA. The CDR3 spells CASSLTGGTDTQYF. The CDR3 DNA follows: TGTGCCAGCAGCTTGACAGGGGGCACAGATACGCAGTATTTT.

The chain has TRBV6-6 and TRBJ1-3; TRBD1 matches at 12 bases. The junction had 7 bases not matched to a gene; V was cut back by 6 bases and J by 4 bases. The CDR3 sequence is 16 residues long. Germline CDR1 MNHNY, CDR2 SVGAGI (reference sequence). The CDR3 reads CASRPLGQGAGNTIYF. In nucleotides, the CDR3 is TGTGCCAGCAGACCCCTGGGACAGGGGGCAGGAAACACCATATATTTT.